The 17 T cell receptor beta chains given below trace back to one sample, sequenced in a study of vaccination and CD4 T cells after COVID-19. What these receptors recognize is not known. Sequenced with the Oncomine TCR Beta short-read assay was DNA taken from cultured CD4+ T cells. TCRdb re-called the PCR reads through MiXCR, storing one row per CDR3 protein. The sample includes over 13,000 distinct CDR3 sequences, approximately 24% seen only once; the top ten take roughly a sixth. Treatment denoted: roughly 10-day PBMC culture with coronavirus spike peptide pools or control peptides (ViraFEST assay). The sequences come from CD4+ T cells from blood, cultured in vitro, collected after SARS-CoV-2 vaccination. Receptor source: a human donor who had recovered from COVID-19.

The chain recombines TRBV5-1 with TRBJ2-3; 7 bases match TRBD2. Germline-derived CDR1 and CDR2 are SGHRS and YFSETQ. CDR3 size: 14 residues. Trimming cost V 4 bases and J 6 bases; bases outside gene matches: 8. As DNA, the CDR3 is TGCGCCAGCAGCCCGGGCGGGAGTGGGGATACGCAGTATTTT. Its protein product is CASSPGGSGDTQYF. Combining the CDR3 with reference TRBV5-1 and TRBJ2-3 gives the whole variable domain KAGVTQTPRYLIKTRGQQVTLSCSPISGHRSVSWYQQTPGQGLQFLFEYFSETQRNKGNFPGRFSGRQFSNSRSEMNVSTLELGDSALYLCASSPGGSGDTQYFGPGTRLTVL.

CDR3 loop: CASSQDNYEQYF. The CDR3, as DNA: TGTGCCAGCAGCCAGGACAACTACGAGCAGTACTTC. The V call is TRBV6-1, the J call TRBJ2-7; D might be TRBD1 (5 bases). This CDR3 is built from 12 residues. V was cut by 6 bases and J by 3 bases, with 9 bases left in between. Germline loops: CDR1 MNHNS, CDR2 SASEGT.

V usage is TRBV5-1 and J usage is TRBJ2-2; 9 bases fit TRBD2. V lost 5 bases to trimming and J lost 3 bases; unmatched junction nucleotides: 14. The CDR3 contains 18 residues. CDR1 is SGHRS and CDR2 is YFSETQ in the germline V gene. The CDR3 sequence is CASRPAQRGAPDTGELFF. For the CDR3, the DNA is TGCGCCAGCAGGCCCGCCCAGCGGGGGGCCCCGGACACCGGGGAGCTGTTTTTT. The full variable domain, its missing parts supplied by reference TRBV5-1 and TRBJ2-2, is KAGVTQTPRYLIKTRGQQVTLSCSPISGHRSVSWYQQTPGQGLQFLFEYFSETQRNKGNFPGRFSGRQFSNSRSEMNVSTLELGDSALYLCASRPAQRGAPDTGELFFGEGSRLTVL.

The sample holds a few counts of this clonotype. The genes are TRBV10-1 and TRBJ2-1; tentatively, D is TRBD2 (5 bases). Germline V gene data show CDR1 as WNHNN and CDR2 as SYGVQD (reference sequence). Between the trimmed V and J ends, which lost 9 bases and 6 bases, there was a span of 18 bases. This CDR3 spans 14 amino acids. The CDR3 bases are TGCGCCAGTTCCAGCAGGAACGGACTCAATGAGCAGTTCTTC. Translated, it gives CASSSRNGLNEQFF.

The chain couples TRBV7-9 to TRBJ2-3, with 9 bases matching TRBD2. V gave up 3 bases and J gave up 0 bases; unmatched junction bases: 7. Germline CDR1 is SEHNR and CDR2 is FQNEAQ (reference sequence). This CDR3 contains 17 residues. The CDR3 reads CASSLGGGGASTDTQYF. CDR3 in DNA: TGTGCCAGCAGCTTGGGGGGCGGGGGGGCTAGCACAGATACGCAGTATTTT.

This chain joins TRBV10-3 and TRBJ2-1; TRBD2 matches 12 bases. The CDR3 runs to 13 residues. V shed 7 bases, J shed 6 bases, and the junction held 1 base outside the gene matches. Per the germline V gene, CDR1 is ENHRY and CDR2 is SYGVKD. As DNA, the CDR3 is TGTGCCATCAAGACTAGCGGGAGCAATGAGCAGTTCTTC. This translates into CAIKTSGSNEQFF.

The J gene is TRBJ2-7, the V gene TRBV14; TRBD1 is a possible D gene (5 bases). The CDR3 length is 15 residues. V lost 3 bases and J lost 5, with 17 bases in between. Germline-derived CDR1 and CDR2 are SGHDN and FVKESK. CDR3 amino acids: CASSHQGARQDEQYF. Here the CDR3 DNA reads TGTGCCAGCAGCCACCAAGGGGCGCGGCAAGACGAGCAGTACTTC.

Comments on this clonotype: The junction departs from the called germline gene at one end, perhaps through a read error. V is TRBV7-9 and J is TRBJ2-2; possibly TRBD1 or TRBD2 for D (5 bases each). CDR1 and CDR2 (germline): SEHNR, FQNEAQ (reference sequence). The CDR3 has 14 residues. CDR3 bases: TGTGCCAGCAGCGCAGGTCTTGGGACCGGGGAGCCGTTTTTT. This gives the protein CASSAGLGTGEPFF.

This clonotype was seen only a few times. The chain's CDR3 is CAWSNTYNQPQHF. CDR3 nucleotide sequence: TGTGCCTGGAGTAACACCTACAATCAGCCCCAGCATTTT. The chain is built from TRBV30 and TRBJ1-5, with D unclear. Trimming shortened V by 2 bases and J by 3 bases, and 8 bases separated the two germline ends. CDR1 and CDR2 from the germline V gene are GTSNPN and SVGIG (reference sequence). CDR3 length: 13 amino acids. Supplemented by reference TRBV30 and TRBJ1-5, the full variable domain reads SQTIHQWPATLVQPVGSPLSLECTVEGTSNPNLYWYRQAAGRGLQLLFYSVGIGQISSEVPQNLSASRPQDRQFILSSKKLLLSDSGFYLCAWSNTYNQPQHFGDGTRLSIL.

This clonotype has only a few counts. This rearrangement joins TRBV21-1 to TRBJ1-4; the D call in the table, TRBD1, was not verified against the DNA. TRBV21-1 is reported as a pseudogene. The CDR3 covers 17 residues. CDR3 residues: CASSKEEGTGRGGKLFF. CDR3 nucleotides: TGTGCCAGCAGCAAAGAGGAGGGGACAGGGCGGGGCGGAAAACTGTTTTTT.

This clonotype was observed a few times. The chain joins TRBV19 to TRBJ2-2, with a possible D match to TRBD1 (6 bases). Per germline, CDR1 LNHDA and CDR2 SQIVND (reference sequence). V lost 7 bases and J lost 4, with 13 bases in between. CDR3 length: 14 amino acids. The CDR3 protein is CASTNRETTGELFF. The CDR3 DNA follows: TGTGCCAGTACTAACAGGGAGACCACCGGGGAGCTGTTTTTT.

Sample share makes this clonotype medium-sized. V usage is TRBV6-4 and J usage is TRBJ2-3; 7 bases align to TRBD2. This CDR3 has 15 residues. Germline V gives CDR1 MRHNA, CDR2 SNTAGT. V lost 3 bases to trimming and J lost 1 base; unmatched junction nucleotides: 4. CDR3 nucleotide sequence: TGTGCCAGCAGTGAAGGCGGGAGCGGCACAGATACGCAGTATTTT. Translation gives CASSEGGSGTDTQYF.

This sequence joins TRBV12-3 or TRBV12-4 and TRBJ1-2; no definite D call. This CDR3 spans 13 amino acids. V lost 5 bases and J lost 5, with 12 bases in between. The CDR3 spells CASSPSNAYGYTF. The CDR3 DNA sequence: TGTGCCAGCAGTCCATCGAATGCGTATGGCTACACCTTC.

The CDR3 loop is CSVRFSGSRQFF. The DNA for the CDR3 is TGCAGTGTTCGATTTAGCGGGAGCCGGCAGTTCTTC. The V call is TRBV20-1, the J call TRBJ2-1; 9 bases are a match to TRBD2. The length of the CDR3 is 12 residues. Losses at the gene ends were 7 bases for V and 12 bases for J; bases not matched to a gene: 10. Germline V lookup: CDR1 DFQATT, CDR2 SNEGSKA (reference sequence).

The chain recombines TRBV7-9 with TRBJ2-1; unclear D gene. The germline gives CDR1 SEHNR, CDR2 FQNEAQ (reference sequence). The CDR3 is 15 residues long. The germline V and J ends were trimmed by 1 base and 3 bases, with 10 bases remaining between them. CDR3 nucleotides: TGTGCCAGCAGCTTAGTAGTTCCCTTCTACAATGAGCAGTTCTTC. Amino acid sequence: CASSLVVPFYNEQFF.

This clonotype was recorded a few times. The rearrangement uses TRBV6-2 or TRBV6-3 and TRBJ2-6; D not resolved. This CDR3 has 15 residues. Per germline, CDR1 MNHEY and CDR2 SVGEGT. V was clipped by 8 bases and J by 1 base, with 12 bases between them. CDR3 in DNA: TGTGCCAGCGTCACGGGTGGGTCTGGGGCCAACGTCCTGACTTTC. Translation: CASVTGGSGANVLTF.

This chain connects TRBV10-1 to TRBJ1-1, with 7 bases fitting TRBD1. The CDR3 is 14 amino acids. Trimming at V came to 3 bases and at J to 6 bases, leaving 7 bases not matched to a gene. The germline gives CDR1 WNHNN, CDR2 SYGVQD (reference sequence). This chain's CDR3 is CASSDNRGVAEAFF. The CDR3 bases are TGCGCCAGCAGTGACAACAGGGGAGTCGCTGAAGCTTTCTTT.